The 22 T cell receptor beta chains below all came from one sample that was sequenced in a study of T-cell memory formation after mild COVID-19. One entry per CDR3 protein, called by TCRdb with MiXCR from the 5' RACE reads. The sample holds approximately 260,000 distinct CDR3 sequences; roughly a sixth are singletons and the top ten take 20% to 25%. The source material was PBMCs or a T cell subset sorted from them (not recorded which). The source is a man younger than 35 who had mild COVID-19 (a few samples of this study predate the infection). Cell type and time point are not known.

This clonotype appeared a few times. V gene TRBV4-1 combines with J gene TRBJ2-2, with a weak D call TRBD2 (5 bases). This CDR3 is 16 amino acids long. V was pared by 0 bases and J by 5 bases, with 13 bases between. Germline assignment: CDR1 MGHRA and CDR2 YSYEKL. CDR3 nucleotide sequence: TGCGCCAGCAGCCAAGAGGGTGGCACGGGGACCGGGGAGCTGTTTTTT. This translates into CASSQEGGTGTGELFF.

The chain joins TRBV28 to TRBJ2-7; D is perhaps TRBD2 (5 bases). The CDR3 runs to 13 residues. V was clipped by 2 bases and J by 4 bases, with 9 bases between them. Germline CDR1 MDHEN, CDR2 SYDVKM. CDR3 in amino acids: CASSLRGGYEQYV. The CDR3 nucleotides read TGTGCCAGCAGTTTACGGGGTGGGTACGAGCAGTACGTC.

This rearrangement joins TRBV6-2 or TRBV6-3 to TRBJ2-1; tentatively, D is TRBD2 (6 bases). The CDR3 runs 15 residues. CDR1 MNHEY and CDR2 SVGEGT come from the germline V gene. Trimming pared 10 bases from V and 4 bases from J, leaving 20 bases between. This CDR3 reads CATASRGRTYNEQFF. The DNA for the CDR3 is TGTGCCACGGCATCCCGGGGGAGGACGTACAATGAGCAGTTCTTC.

Only a few counts were recorded for this clonotype. The chain recombines TRBV5-8 with TRBJ2-1; no firm D call. V gave up 4 bases and J gave up 10 bases, with 12 bases separating them. The CDR3 covers 12 residues. The germline gives CDR1 SGHTS, CDR2 YDEGEE. CDR3 DNA: TGTGCCAGCAGCCCTAGTGGGTTGGAGCAGTTCTTC. It codes for CASSPSGLEQFF.

The chain employs TRBV7-3 and TRBJ2-2, with 9 bases identical to TRBD1. From germline, CDR1 is SGHTA and CDR2 FQGTGA. J gave up 5 bases and V 0 bases, and 7 bases lay outside the gene matches. The CDR3 is made up of 17 amino acids. The CDR3, as DNA: TGTGCCAGCAGCTTAACCCGGGACAGGGTGGGAACCGGGGAGCTGTTTTTT. It encodes CASSLTRDRVGTGELFF.

This clonotype was detected a few times. The rearrangement uses TRBV9 and TRBJ1-3; no firm D call. The CDR3 is 15 amino acids. Germline CDR1 is SGDLS and CDR2 is YYNGEE. Trimming shortened V by 0 bases and J by 2 bases, and 9 bases separated the two germline ends. This chain's CDR3 is CASSVEENPGNTIYF. The CDR3 nucleotides read TGTGCCAGCAGCGTAGAAGAGAATCCTGGAAACACCATATATTTT.

At least ten counts were recorded for this clonotype. The V and J genes are TRBV5-1 and TRBJ2-3; tentatively, D is TRBD2 (6 bases). V shed 5 bases and J shed 2 bases, with 18 bases lying between them. CDR3 size: 16 residues. Germline values: CDR1 SGHRS, CDR2 YFSETQ. The CDR3 sequence: CASRLLADQFTDTQYF. The CDR3, as DNA: TGCGCCAGCAGGTTGTTAGCGGACCAATTCACAGATACGCAGTATTTT.

The gene calls are TRBV20-1 and TRBJ2-7; a weak D match, TRBD1 (7 bases). V lost 3 bases and J 5 bases, leaving 17 bases between the germline ends. The CDR3 spans 14 residues. Germline-derived CDR1 and CDR2 are DFQATT and SNEGSKA (reference sequence). The CDR3 spells CSARGSTGRNEQYV. The CDR3 bases are TGCAGTGCTAGGGGGTCGACAGGGAGGAACGAGCAGTACGTC.

The V and J genes are TRBV7-9 and TRBJ2-7; D not certain. Trimming stripped 5 bases from V and 4 bases from J, with 12 bases between. CDR1 and CDR2 from the germline V gene are SEHNR and FQNEAQ (reference sequence). The CDR3 is 13 amino acids. The CDR3 sequence: CASSPIGSYEQYV. In nucleotides, the CDR3 is TGTGCCAGCAGCCCAATAGGGTCGTACGAGCAGTACGTC.

This clonotype was observed a few times. The V gene is TRBV14, the J gene TRBJ1-3; D gene uncertain. The ends were cut back, 4 bases at V and 0 bases at J, with 7 bases in the middle. This CDR3 comprises 14 residues. CDR1 is SGHDN and CDR2 is FVKESK in the germline V gene. CDR3 in amino acids: CASSPGFSGNTIYF. The CDR3, as DNA: TGTGCCAGCAGCCCCGGTTTCTCTGGAAACACCATATATTTT.

This clonotype was counted ten times or more. The V and J genes are TRBV5-1 and TRBJ1-2; possible D gene TRBD1, 6 bases. Germline V CDR1 and CDR2: SGHRS, YFSETQ. Trimming stripped 5 bases from V and 4 bases from J, with 12 bases between. The CDR3 consists of 13 residues. This CDR3 is CASRPLDSYGYTF. In DNA, the CDR3 is TGCGCCAGCAGGCCTCTGGACAGCTATGGCTACACCTTC.

This clonotype has just a few counts. The V and J genes are TRBV5-1 and TRBJ2-7; 9 nucleotides match TRBD1. CDR1 and CDR2 from the germline V gene are SGHRS and YFSETQ. The CDR3 spans 14 residues. J gave up 5 bases and V 2 bases, and 5 bases lay outside the gene matches. This chain's CDR3 is CASSLQGALDEQYF. For the CDR3, the DNA is TGCGCCAGCAGCTTACAGGGGGCCTTAGACGAGCAGTACTTC.

This clonotype was counted ten times or more. V and J are TRBV18 and TRBJ2-3, with 8 positions matching TRBD2. CDR1 and CDR2 from the germline V gene are KGHSH and LQKENI. This CDR3 is built from 16 residues. The trim removed 6 bases at V and 2 bases at J, leaving 10 bases unmatched. The CDR3 DNA is TGTGCCAGCTCGCCGACTAGCGCCACCACCACAGATACGCAGTATTTT. Its translation is CASSPTSATTTDTQYF.

This chain uses TRBV19 with TRBJ2-1, with 11 bases fitting TRBD1. CDR3 length: 15 amino acids. With 6 bases clipped from V and 3 bases from J, the junction kept 4 bases outside the gene matches. The germline V gene has CDR1 LNHDA and CDR2 SQIVND (reference sequence). As DNA, the CDR3 is TGTGCCAGTAGATTCGGGACAGGGGGCTACAATGAGCAGTTCTTC. It specifies CASRFGTGGYNEQFF. Together with reference TRBV19 and TRBJ2-1, the CDR3 gives the full variable domain: DGGITQSPKYLFRKEGQNVTLSCEQNLNHDAMYWYRQDPGQGLRLIYYSQIVNDFQKGDIAEGYSVSREKKESFPLTVTSAQKNPTAFYLCASRFGTGGYNEQFFGPGTRLTVL.

This clonotype occurred a few times. The V gene is TRBV14, the J gene TRBJ2-7; 7 nucleotides align to TRBD1. This CDR3 has 14 residues. The ends lost 4 bases at V and 0 bases at J; junction bases unmatched: 3. The V gene's germline CDR1 is SGHDN and CDR2 FVKESK. The CDR3 sequence is CASSPRDSSYEQYV. CDR3 DNA: TGTGCCAGCAGCCCCCGGGACAGCTCCTACGAGCAGTACGTC.

The chain is built from TRBV6-1 and TRBJ2-2; D is uncertain. The CDR3 contains 13 residues. V was clipped by 3 bases and J by 5 bases, with 7 bases between them. The V gene's germline CDR1 is MNHNS and CDR2 SASEGT. The CDR3 loop reads CASSDVRTGELFF. The CDR3 nucleotides are TGTGCCAGCAGTGATGTTCGGACCGGGGAGCTGTTTTTT.

This rearrangement joins TRBV14 to TRBJ2-1; 8 bases are a match to TRBD1. The J call may be mistaken, given a closer DNA end match to TRBJ2-7. The CDR3 covers 15 residues. The germline gives CDR1 SGHDN, CDR2 FVKESK. The CDR3 DNA is TGTGCCAGCAGCCAAGTGAGGACAGGGATCAATGAGCAGTACTTC. Translation: CASSQVRTGINEQYF.

This clonotype was seen a few times. The chain's CDR3 is CASSFTGDSGDTQYF. CDR3 bases: TGTGCCAGCAGTTTTACAGGGGACTCTGGGGATACGCAGTATTTT. The chain combines TRBV12-3 or TRBV12-4 with TRBJ2-3; possibly TRBD1 for D (7 bases). The CDR3 is 15 amino acids. The V end was cut by 3 bases, the J end by 6 bases, with 16 bases between.

This chain links TRBV5-1 with TRBJ1-2; D is undetermined. There are 17 residues in the CDR3. V lost 0 bases and J lost 3, with 18 bases in between. Germline CDR1 reads SGHRS; CDR2 reads YFSETQ. The CDR3 is CASSLEVSGPWDYGYTF. DNA for the CDR3: TGCGCCAGCAGCTTGGAGGTCTCGGGCCCCTGGGACTATGGCTACACCTTC.

This clonotype was picked up a small number of times. The chain is built from TRBV4-3 and TRBJ2-1; D may correspond to TRBD1 or TRBD2 (5 bases each). The germline V gene encodes CDR1 LGHNA and CDR2 YSLEER. CDR3 length: 15 residues. V gave up 4 bases and J gave up 6 bases, with 16 bases separating them. CDR3: CASSPKSRGPNEQFF. The CDR3 DNA reads TGCGCCAGCAGCCCAAAATCCCGGGGCCCCAATGAGCAGTTCTTC.

This clonotype was detected many times. The chain links TRBV20-1 to TRBJ2-7, with 9 bases aligning to TRBD1. This CDR3 has 13 amino acids. With V trimmed by 6 bases and J by 5 bases, 8 bases remained unmatched. Germline V gene sequence: CDR1 DFQATT, CDR2 SNEGSKA (reference sequence). The CDR3 is CSATGTGPHEQYV. The CDR3 DNA reads as TGCAGTGCCACCGGGACAGGGCCCCACGAGCAGTACGTC.

The CDR3 DNA sequence: TGTGCCAGCAGCGACCCGGGACAGGACGATTCACCCCTCCACTTT. Its translation: CASSDPGQDDSPLHF. This sequence joins TRBV11-2 and TRBJ1-6; the match to TRBD1 covers 8 bases. CDR3 length: 15 amino acids. V shed 5 bases, J shed 8 bases, and the junction held 8 bases outside the gene matches. Looked up from germline, CDR1 is SGHAT and CDR2 is FQNNGV.